This TCR beta chain is drawn from a study of cytotoxic CD8 clonotypes in ibrutinib-treated CLL. On the study more broadly: In all, approximately ten patients were relapsed/refractory, approximately 15 were treatment-naive and 17 were IGHV unmutated. Outcomes included 24 partial and 2 complete responses; after median roughly 65 months, roughly 14 stayed remitted and roughly 12 progressed. Study-level results: Private clonotypes, not public ones, expanded at ibrutinib response. T-cell clonality at baseline went above that of age-matched healthy donors and rose and fell with circulating CD8+ T-cell counts.

With respect to this clone: Its antigen is not known.

TCRdb keeps only in-frame clones here, not all; method: immunoSEQ multiplex PCR. The sample has about 160,000 clones, less than 85% seen once. The sequence was collected from a human donor with chronic lymphocytic leukemia. This sample comprised PBMCs, obtained after 24 months of ibrutinib treatment.

CDR3 sequence: CASRGDSTNEKLFF. CDR3 nucleotides: TGTGCCAGCAGAGGGGACAGTACTAATGAAAAACTGTTTTTT. This rearrangement joins TRBV2 to TRBJ1-4; 7 bases map to TRBD1. Looked up from germline, CDR1 is SNHLY and CDR2 is FYNNEI. V was pared by 6 bases and J by 2 bases, with 3 bases of the junction left unmatched. This CDR3 has 14 residues.